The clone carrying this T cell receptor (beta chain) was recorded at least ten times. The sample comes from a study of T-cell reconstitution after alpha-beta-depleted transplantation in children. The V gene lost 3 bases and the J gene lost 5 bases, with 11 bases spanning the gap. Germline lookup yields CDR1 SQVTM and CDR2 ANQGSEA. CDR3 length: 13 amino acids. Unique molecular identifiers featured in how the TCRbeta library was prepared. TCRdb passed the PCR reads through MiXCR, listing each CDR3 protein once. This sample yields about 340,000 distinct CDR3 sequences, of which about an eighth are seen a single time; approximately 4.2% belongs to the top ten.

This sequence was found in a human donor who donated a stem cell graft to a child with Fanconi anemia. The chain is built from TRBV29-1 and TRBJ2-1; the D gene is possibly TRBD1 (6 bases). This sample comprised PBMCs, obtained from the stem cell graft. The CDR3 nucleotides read TGCAGCGTTGACAGGGGTTGGGACAATGAGCAGTTCTTC. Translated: CSVDRGWDNEQFF.